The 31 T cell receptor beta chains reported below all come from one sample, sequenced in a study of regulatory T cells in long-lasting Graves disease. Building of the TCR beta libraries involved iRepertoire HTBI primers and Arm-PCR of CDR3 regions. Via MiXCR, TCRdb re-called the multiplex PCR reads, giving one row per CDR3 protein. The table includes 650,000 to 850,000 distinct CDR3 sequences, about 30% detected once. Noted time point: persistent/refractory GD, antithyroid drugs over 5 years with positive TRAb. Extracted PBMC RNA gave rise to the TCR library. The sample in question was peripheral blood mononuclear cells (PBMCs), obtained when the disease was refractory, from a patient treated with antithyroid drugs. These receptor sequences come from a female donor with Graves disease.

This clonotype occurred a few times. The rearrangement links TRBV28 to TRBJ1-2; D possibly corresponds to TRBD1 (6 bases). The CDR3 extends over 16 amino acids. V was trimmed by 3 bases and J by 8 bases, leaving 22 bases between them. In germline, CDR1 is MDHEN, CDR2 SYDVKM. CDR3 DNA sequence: TGTGCCAGCAGTTTCGCCCCCTCCGGGACATATAAAGGCTACACCTTC. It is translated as CASSFAPSGTYKGYTF.

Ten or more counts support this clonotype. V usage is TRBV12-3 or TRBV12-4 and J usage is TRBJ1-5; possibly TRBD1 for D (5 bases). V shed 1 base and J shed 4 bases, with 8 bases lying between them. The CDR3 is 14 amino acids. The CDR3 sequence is CASSLGRVNQPQHF. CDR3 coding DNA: TGTGCCAGCAGTTTAGGCAGGGTTAATCAGCCCCAGCATTTT.

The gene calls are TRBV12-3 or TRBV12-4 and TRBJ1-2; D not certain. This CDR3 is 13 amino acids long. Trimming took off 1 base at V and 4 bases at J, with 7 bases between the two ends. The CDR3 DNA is TGTGCCAGCAGTTTAGTAACCACCTATGGCTACACCTTC. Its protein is CASSLVTTYGYTF.

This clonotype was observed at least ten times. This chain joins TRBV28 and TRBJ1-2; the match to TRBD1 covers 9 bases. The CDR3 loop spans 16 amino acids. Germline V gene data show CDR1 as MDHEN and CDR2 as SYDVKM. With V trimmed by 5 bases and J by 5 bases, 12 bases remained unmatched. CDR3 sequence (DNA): TGTGCCAGCAGTCCATTTGGGACAGGGACGGGGTATGGCTACACCTTC. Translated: CASSPFGTGTGYGYTF.

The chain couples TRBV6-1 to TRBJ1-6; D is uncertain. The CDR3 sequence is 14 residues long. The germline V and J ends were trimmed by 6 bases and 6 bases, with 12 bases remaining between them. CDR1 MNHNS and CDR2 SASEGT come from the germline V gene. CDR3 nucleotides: TGTGCCAGCAGCTTGGTCTCCCCTAATTCACCCCTCCACTTT. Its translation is CASSLVSPNSPLHF.

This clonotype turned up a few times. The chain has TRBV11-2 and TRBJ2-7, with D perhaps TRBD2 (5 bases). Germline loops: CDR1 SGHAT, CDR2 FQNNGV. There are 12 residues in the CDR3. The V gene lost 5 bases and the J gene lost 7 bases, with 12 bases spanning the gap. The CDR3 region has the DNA TGTGCCAGCAGCAAAGGACTGGGAGAGCAGTACTTC. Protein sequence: CASSKGLGEQYF.

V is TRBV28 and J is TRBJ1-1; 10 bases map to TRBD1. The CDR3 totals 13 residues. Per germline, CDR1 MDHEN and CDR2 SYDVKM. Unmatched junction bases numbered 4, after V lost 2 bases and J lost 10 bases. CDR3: CASSLGGQGRAFF. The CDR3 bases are TGTGCCAGCAGTTTAGGGGGACAGGGGAGAGCTTTCTTT.

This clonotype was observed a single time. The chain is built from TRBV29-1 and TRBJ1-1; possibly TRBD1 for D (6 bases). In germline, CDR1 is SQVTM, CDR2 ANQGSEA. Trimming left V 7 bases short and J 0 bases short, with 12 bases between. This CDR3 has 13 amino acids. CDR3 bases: TGCAGCGGTCAAACAGGGATGAACACTGAAGCTTTCTTT. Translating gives CSGQTGMNTEAFF.

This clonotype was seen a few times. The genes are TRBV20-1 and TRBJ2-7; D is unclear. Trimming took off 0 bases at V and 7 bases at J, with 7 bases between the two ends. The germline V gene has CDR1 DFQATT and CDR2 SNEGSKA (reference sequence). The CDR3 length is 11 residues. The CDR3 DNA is TGCAGTGCTAGAGATTTTGGTGAGCAGTACTTC. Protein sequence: CSARDFGEQYF.

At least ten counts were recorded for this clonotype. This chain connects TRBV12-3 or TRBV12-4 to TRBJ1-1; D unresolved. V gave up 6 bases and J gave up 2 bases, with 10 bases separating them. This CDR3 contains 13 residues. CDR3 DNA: TGTGCCAGCAGAGAGACCCGAAACACTGAAGCTTTCTTT. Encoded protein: CASRETRNTEAFF.

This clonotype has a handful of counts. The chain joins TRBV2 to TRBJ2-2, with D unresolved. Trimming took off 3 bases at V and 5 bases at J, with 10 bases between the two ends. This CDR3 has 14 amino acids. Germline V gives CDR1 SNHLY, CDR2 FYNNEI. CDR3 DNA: TGTGCCAGCAGTGATGTTGGCCGTACCGGGGAGCTGTTTTTT. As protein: CASSDVGRTGELFF.

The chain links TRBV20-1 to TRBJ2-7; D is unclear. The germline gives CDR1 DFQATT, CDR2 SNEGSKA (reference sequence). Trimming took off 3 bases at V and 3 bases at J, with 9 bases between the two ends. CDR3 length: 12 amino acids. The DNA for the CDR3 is TGCAGTGCTAGCTTAGTTGGCTACGAGCAGTACTTC. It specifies CSASLVGYEQYF.

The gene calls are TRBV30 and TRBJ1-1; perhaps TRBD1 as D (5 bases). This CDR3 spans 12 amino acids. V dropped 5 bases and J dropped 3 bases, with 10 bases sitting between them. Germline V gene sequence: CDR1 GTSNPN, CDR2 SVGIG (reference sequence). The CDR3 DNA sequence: TGTGCCTGGGTGGCGGGGGACACTGAAGCTTTCTTT. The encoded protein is CAWVAGDTEAFF.

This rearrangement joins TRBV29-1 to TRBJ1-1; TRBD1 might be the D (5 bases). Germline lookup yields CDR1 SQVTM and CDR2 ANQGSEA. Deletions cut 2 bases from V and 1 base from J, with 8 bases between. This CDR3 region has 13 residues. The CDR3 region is CSVEQGKNTEAFF. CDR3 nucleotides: TGCAGCGTTGAACAGGGCAAGAACACTGAAGCTTTCTTT.

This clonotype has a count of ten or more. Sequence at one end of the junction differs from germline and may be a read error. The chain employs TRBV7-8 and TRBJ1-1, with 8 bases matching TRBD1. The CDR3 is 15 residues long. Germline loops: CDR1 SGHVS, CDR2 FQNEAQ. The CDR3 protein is CASRTGTGMVTEAFF. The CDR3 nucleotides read TGTGCCAGCAGAACCGGGACAGGTATGGTGACTGAGGCTTTCTTT.

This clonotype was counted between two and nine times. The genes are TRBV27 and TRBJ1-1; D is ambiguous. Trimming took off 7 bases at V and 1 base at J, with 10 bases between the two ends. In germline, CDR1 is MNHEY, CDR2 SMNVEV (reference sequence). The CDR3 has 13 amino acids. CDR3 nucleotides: TGTGCCAGCACCCTCCGGCCGAACACTGAAGCTTTCTTT. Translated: CASTLRPNTEAFF.

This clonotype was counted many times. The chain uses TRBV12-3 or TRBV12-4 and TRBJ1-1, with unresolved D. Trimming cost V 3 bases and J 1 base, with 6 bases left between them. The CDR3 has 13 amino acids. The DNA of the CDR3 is TGTGCCAGCAGTTTGTCGGCGAACACTGAAGCTTTCTTT. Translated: CASSLSANTEAFF.

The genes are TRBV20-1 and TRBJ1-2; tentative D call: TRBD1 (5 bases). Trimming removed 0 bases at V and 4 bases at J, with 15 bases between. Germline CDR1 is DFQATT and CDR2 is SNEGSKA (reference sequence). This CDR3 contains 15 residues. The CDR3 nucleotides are TGCAGTGCTAGAGATCCCCTAGGGACGGGCTATGGCTACACCTTC. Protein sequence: CSARDPLGTGYGYTF.

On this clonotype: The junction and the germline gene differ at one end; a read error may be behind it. The CDR3 is CTSSLGGEKLFF. In DNA form, the CDR3 reads TGTACCAGCAGTTTAGGGGGTGAAAAACTGTTTTTT. The chain links TRBV27 to TRBJ1-4; TRBD1 is a possible D gene (6 bases). The CDR3 totals 12 residues. Germline V gene sequence: CDR1 MNHEY, CDR2 SMNVEV (reference sequence).

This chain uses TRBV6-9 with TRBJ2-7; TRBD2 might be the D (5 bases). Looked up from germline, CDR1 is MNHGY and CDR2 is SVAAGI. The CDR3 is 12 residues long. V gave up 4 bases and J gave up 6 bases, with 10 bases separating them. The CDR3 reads CASSFLGSEQYF. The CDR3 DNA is TGTGCCAGCAGTTTCTTAGGGAGCGAGCAGTACTTC.

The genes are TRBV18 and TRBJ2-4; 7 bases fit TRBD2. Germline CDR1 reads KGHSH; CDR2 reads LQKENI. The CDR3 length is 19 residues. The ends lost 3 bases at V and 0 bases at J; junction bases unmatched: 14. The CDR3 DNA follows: TGTGCCAGCTCACCTTCCGGACTAGAGGTAGCGGGAGCCAAAAACATTCAGTACTTC. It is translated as CASSPSGLEVAGAKNIQYF.

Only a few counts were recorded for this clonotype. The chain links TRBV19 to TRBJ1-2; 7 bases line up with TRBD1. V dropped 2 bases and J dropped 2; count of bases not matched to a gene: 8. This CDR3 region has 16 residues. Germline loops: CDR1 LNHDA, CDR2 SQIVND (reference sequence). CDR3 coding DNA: TGTGCCAGTAGTATATTATCCGGGACAGAAAACTATGGCTACACCTTC. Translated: CASSILSGTENYGYTF.

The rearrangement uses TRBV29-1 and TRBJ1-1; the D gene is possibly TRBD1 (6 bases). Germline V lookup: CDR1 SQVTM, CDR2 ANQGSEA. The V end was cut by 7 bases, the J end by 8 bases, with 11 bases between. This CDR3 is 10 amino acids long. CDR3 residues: CSAGQLEAFF. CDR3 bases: TGCAGCGCCGGACAGCTGGAAGCTTTCTTT.

CDR3 residues: CASGPAGGDRFLEQYF. The CDR3 region has the DNA TGTGCCAGTGGTCCTGCGGGGGGGGACAGGTTTCTCGAGCAGTACTTC. The chain has TRBV19 and TRBJ2-7, with D possibly being TRBD2 (9 bases). Per the germline V gene, CDR1 is LNHDA and CDR2 is SQIVND (reference sequence). CDR3 length: 16 residues. The V end was cut by 8 bases, the J end by 6 bases, with 26 bases between.

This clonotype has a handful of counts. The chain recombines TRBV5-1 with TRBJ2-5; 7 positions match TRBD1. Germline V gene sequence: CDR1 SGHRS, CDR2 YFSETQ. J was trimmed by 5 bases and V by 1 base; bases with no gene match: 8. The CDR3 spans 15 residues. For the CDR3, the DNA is TGCGCCAGCAGCTTGTCCCCGGGACAGACGGAGACCCAGTACTTC. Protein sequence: CASSLSPGQTETQYF.

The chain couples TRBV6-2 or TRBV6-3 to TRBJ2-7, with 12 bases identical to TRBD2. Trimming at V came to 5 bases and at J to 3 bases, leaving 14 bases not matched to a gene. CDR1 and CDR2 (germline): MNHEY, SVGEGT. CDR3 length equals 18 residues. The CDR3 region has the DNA TGTGCCAGCAGTCCTTGGACTAGCGGGACCGAATATAACTACGAGCAGTACTTC. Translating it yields CASSPWTSGTEYNYEQYF.

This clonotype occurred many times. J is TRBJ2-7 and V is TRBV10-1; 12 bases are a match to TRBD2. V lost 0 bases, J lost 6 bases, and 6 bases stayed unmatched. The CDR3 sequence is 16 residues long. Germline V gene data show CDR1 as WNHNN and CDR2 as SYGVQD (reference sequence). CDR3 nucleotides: TGCGCCAGCAGTGAGTCGAGGACTAGCGGGATGCGCGAGCAGTACTTC. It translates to CASSESRTSGMREQYF.

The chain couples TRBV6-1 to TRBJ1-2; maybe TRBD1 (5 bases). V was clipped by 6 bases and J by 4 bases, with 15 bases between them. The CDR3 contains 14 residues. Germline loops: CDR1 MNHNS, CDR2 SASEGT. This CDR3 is CASRRDSVAYGYTF. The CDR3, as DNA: TGTGCCAGCAGGAGGGACTCAGTGGCCTATGGCTACACCTTC.

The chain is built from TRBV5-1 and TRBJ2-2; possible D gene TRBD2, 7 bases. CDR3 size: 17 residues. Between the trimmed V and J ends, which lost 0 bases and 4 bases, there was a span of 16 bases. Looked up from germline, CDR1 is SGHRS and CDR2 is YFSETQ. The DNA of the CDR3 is TGCGCCAGCAGCTTGGGATCGACGGCGGGGGCCACCGGGGAGCTGTTTTTT. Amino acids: CASSLGSTAGATGELFF.

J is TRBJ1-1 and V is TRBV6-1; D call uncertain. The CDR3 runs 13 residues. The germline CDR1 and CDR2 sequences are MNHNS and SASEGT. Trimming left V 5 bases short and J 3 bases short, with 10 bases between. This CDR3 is CASSRGSDTEAFF. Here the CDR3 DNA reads TGTGCCAGCAGTAGAGGGAGTGACACTGAAGCTTTCTTT.

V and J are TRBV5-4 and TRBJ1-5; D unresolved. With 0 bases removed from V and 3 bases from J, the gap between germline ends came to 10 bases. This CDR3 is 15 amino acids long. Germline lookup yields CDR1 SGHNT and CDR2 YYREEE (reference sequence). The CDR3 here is CASSLGPTTNQPQHF. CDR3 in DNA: TGTGCCAGCAGCTTGGGGCCGACCACCAATCAGCCCCAGCATTTT.